This T cell receptor (beta chain) was captured in a study of response to subunit inactivated influenza vaccine. Broader study findings: The authors proposed limited new T cell recruitment per seasonal influenza vaccination.

V dropped 4 bases and J dropped 8; count of bases not matched to a gene: 9. CDR3 length: 14 amino acids. Germline values: CDR1 SGHRS, CDR2 YFSETQ. This clonotype was observed many times. Its specificity is unknown. TCRdb reprocessed the RT-PCR reads with MiXCR, giving one entry per CDR3 protein. Of 500,000 to 600,000 distinct CDR3 sequences listed, 6% to 9% are singletons. Source: PBMCs from blood, taken less than 25 months after vaccination. The clonotype was recovered from a man between 50 and 69 years old who received an inactivated influenza vaccine. The chain has TRBV5-1 and TRBJ2-1; TRBD2 matches at 7 bases. The CDR3 here is CASSAASGRDEQFF. Written as DNA, the CDR3 is TGCGCCAGCAGCGCCGCTAGCGGAAGGGATGAGCAGTTCTTC. Full variable domain (rest looked up from reference TRBV5-1 and TRBJ2-1): KAGVTQTPRYLIKTRGQQVTLSCSPISGHRSVSWYQQTPGQGLQFLFEYFSETQRNKGNFPGRFSGRQFSNSRSEMNVSTLELGDSALYLCASSAASGRDEQFFGPGTRLTVL.